Presented here are 24 T cell receptor beta chains from one specimen sequenced in a study of blood T cell repertoires in COVID-19. TCRdb's copy holds only in-frame clones and misses some; the assay was immunoSEQ multiplex PCR. The sample gives roughly 700,000 clones, over 80% of which show up once; roughly 0.25% is in the top ten. The sample comprised peripheral blood. The source of these receptors is a woman aged 18 to 35 with acute or convalescent COVID-19.

The chain recombines TRBV4-2 with TRBJ1-5; D remains ambiguous. V was cut by 0 bases and J by 0 bases, with 6 bases left in between. Germline V CDR1 and CDR2: LGHNA, YNFKEQ. This CDR3 is built from 15 residues. CDR3 nucleotides: TGTGCCAGCAGCCAAGACGGGAATAGCAATCAGCCCCAGCATTTT. It codes for CASSQDGNSNQPQHF.

V gene TRBV2 combines with J gene TRBJ2-1; D might be TRBD2 (7 bases). Germline V lookup: CDR1 SNHLY, CDR2 FYNNEI. CDR3 length: 15 amino acids. The V gene lost 1 base and the J gene lost 4 bases, with 11 bases spanning the gap. In DNA, the CDR3 is TGTGCCAGCAGTGAAGGCGGGGGCCGATACAATGAGCAGTTCTTC. As protein: CASSEGGGRYNEQFF.

V gene TRBV5-6 combines with J gene TRBJ2-5, with D hard to call. The CDR3 has 16 amino acids. Germline-derived CDR1 and CDR2 are SGHDT and YYEEEE. The V and J ends lost 0 bases and 0 bases respectively, with 12 bases between them. The CDR3 loop is CASSLVGAAYQETQYF. In DNA form, the CDR3 reads TGTGCCAGCAGCTTGGTCGGAGCAGCGTACCAAGAGACCCAGTACTTC.

The chain uses TRBV7-9 and TRBJ1-2; D possibly corresponds to TRBD1 (6 bases). With 4 bases removed from V and 3 bases from J, the gap between germline ends came to 15 bases. Germline CDR1 is SEHNR and CDR2 is FQNEAQ (reference sequence). CDR3 size: 15 residues. CDR3 region: CASSSSDRMHYGYTF. The CDR3 DNA follows: TGTGCCAGCAGCTCTTCGGACAGAATGCACTATGGCTACACCTTC. The full variable domain, in which reference TRBV7-9 and TRBJ1-2 provide the parts outside the CDR3, is DTGVSQNPRHKITKRGQNVTFRCDPISEHNRLYWYRQTLGQGPEFLTYFQNEAQLEKSRLLSDRFSAERPKGSFSTLEIQRTEQGDSAMYLCASSSSDRMHYGYTFGSGTRLTVV.

The rearrangement links TRBV19 to TRBJ1-2; possible D gene TRBD1, 5 bases. Germline assignment: CDR1 LNHDA and CDR2 SQIVND (reference sequence). The CDR3 consists of 15 residues. V was clipped by 2 bases and J by 2 bases, with 12 bases between them. The CDR3 DNA follows: TGTGCCAGTAGTATACACAAGACAGTCAACTATGGCTACACCTTC. This gives the protein CASSIHKTVNYGYTF.

The chain employs TRBV6-5 and TRBJ1-1; 8 nucleotides match TRBD1. Germline-derived CDR1 and CDR2 are MNHEY and SVGAGI. With V trimmed by 2 bases and J by 1 base, 3 bases remained unmatched. CDR3 length: 15 amino acids. CDR3 DNA sequence: TGTGCCAGCAGTTACCTTGGACAGGGGAACACTGAAGCTTTCTTT. The encoded protein is CASSYLGQGNTEAFF.

The chain couples TRBV28 to TRBJ1-6; tentatively, D is TRBD1 (5 bases). Trimming stripped 7 bases from V and 7 bases from J, with 14 bases between. CDR1 is MDHEN, CDR2 SYDVKM, per germline. The CDR3 is made up of 14 amino acids. The CDR3 region is CASIPGGDNSPLHF. CDR3 DNA sequence: TGTGCCAGCATCCCCGGGGGGGACAATTCACCCCTCCACTTT.

The chain combines TRBV7-7 with TRBJ2-7; 9 nucleotides agree with TRBD1. Per germline, CDR1 SSHAT and CDR2 FNYEAQ (reference sequence). V lost 6 bases to trimming and J lost 5 bases; unmatched junction nucleotides: 5. The CDR3 has 13 residues. DNA for the CDR3: TGTGCCAGCAGTGACGGGACAGGGAACGAGCAGTACTTC. Encoded protein: CASSDGTGNEQYF.

The CDR3 is CASSQGVNEQYF. CDR3 nucleotide sequence: TGTGCCAGCAGTCAGGGGGTAAACGAGCAGTACTTC. The chain combines TRBV28 with TRBJ2-7; 7 bases align to TRBD1. The V segment lost 5 bases and the J segment 5 bases; nucleotides outside the gene matches: 3. Per the germline V gene, CDR1 is MDHEN and CDR2 is SYDVKM. The CDR3 sequence is 12 residues long.

The rearrangement joins TRBV2 to TRBJ2-7; the D gene is possibly TRBD1 (6 bases). V was trimmed by 10 bases and J by 1 base, leaving 14 bases between them. The CDR3 is 13 residues long. Per the germline V gene, CDR1 is SNHLY and CDR2 is FYNNEI. CDR3 sequence (DNA): TGTGCCACTACCGACAGGCTATCCTACGAGCAGTACTTC. This gives the protein CATTDRLSYEQYF.

This rearrangement joins TRBV18 to TRBJ1-2, with D unresolved. Germline values: CDR1 KGHSH, CDR2 LQKENI. This CDR3 has 15 amino acids. Trimming pared 2 bases from V and 4 bases from J, leaving 14 bases between. Written as DNA, the CDR3 is TGTGCCAGCTCACCAAGTTCCGGGATACCCTATGGCTACACCTTC. It encodes CASSPSSGIPYGYTF.

The J gene is TRBJ1-2, the V gene TRBV10-3, with D perhaps matching TRBD1 (5 bases). Germline V lookup: CDR1 ENHRY, CDR2 SYGVKD. CDR3 size: 14 residues. Deletions cut 3 bases from V and 5 bases from J, with 13 bases between. The DNA for the CDR3 is TGTGCCATCAGTGACCAGGGAGGGATATATGGCTACACCTTC. This codes for CAISDQGGIYGYTF.

The chain joins TRBV6-2 or TRBV6-3 to TRBJ1-5, with D uncertain. Trimming removed 3 bases from V and 7 bases from J, with 13 bases in between. The CDR3 has 14 residues. Germline lookup yields CDR1 MNHEY and CDR2 SVGEGT. The CDR3 spells CASSYGVEGQPQHF. The CDR3 DNA reads TGTGCCAGCAGTTATGGGGTGGAGGGACAGCCCCAGCATTTT.

This chain joins TRBV7-9 and TRBJ1-4, with TRBD1 matching 11 bases. After removal of 5 bases from V and 7 bases from J, the junction contained 3 bases not matched to a gene. CDR1 and CDR2 (germline): SEHNR, FQNEAQ (reference sequence). CDR3 length: 14 residues. CDR3 nucleotide sequence: TGTGCCAGCAGCCCCGGGACAGGGGGTGAAAAACTGTTTTTT. It yields the protein CASSPGTGGEKLFF.

The chain carries TRBV19 and TRBJ2-1, with D perhaps matching TRBD1 (6 bases). The CDR3 length is 13 residues. Germline CDR1 reads LNHDA; CDR2 reads SQIVND (reference sequence). The V end lost 3 bases, the J end lost 5 bases, and 8 bases lay between the germline ends. In DNA, the CDR3 is TGTGCCAGTAGTATGGACAGACACAATGAGCAGTTCTTC. Its protein product is CASSMDRHNEQFF.

The rearrangement links TRBV28 to TRBJ1-4; tentative D call: TRBD1 (6 bases). Germline lookup yields CDR1 MDHEN and CDR2 SYDVKM. V was pared by 1 base and J by 8 bases, with 11 bases between. CDR3 size: 14 residues. CDR3 in DNA: TGTGCCAGCAGTTTATACAGGGTAGGGGAAAAACTGTTTTTT. Translating it yields CASSLYRVGEKLFF.

The J gene is TRBJ2-7, the V gene TRBV27, with D perhaps TRBD2 (6 bases). The length of the CDR3 is 13 residues. CDR1 and CDR2 from the germline V gene are MNHEY and SMNVEV (reference sequence). V was clipped by 2 bases and J by 5 bases, with 10 bases between them. CDR3: CASSLSGGNEQYF. CDR3 nucleotide sequence: TGTGCCAGCAGTTTAAGCGGAGGGAACGAGCAGTACTTC.

The chain has TRBV3-1 (or the pseudogene TRBV3-2) and TRBJ1-4; no clear D gene. The CDR3 contains 12 residues. Germline CDR1 reads LGHDT; CDR2 reads YNNKEL (reference sequence). V was trimmed by 2 bases and J by 7 bases, leaving 5 bases between them. The chain's CDR3 is CASSQTGEKLFF. Written as DNA, the CDR3 is TGTGCCAGCAGCCAAACTGGTGAAAAACTGTTTTTT.

The genes are TRBV7-2 and TRBJ1-5; TRBD1 might be the D (5 bases). Per the germline V gene, CDR1 is SGHTA and CDR2 is FQGNSA. Trimming left V 5 bases short and J 7 bases short, with 18 bases between. The CDR3 is made up of 15 amino acids. CDR3 coding DNA: TGTGCCAGCAGCGTGAAACAGGCTTGGAACCAGCCCCAGCATTTT. Translating gives CASSVKQAWNQPQHF.

V usage is TRBV11-3 and J usage is TRBJ2-2; 8 nucleotides align to TRBD1. CDR3 length equals 17 residues. From germline, CDR1 is SGHNT and CDR2 YENEEA. V dropped 2 bases and J dropped 1; count of bases not matched to a gene: 6. The DNA of the CDR3 is TGTGCCAGCAGCTTATCCCAGGGGGCGCGGAACACCGGGGAGCTGTTTTTT. Protein product: CASSLSQGARNTGELFF. Combining the CDR3 with reference TRBV11-3 and TRBJ2-2 gives the whole variable domain EAGVVQSPRYKIIEKKQPVAFWCNPISGHNTLYWYLQNLGQGPELLIRYENEEAVDDSQLPKDRFSAERLKGVDSTLKIQPAELGDSAVYLCASSLSQGARNTGELFFGEGSRLTVL.

J is TRBJ1-1 and V is TRBV5-6, with D perhaps matching TRBD1 (6 bases). The germline gives CDR1 SGHDT, CDR2 YYEEEE. V lost 5 bases and J lost 2, with 10 bases in between. The CDR3 is made up of 13 amino acids. The DNA of the CDR3 is TGTGCCAGCAGACCAGGGGAAAACACTGAAGCTTTCTTT. Translating gives CASRPGENTEAFF.

This clone appeared once. The chain recombines TRBV5-6 with TRBJ1-6; a possible D gene is TRBD1 (5 bases). V shed 4 bases and J shed 6 bases, with 14 bases lying between them. Germline V CDR1 and CDR2: SGHDT, YYEEEE. This CDR3 has 15 amino acids. The DNA of the CDR3 is TGTGCCAGCAGCATGGGACCGACTGTTAATTCACCCCTCCACTTT. It specifies CASSMGPTVNSPLHF.

J is TRBJ2-2 and V is TRBV3-1 (or the pseudogene TRBV3-2), with 7 bases fitting TRBD2. The germline V gene encodes CDR1 LGHDT and CDR2 YNNKEL (reference sequence). This CDR3 region has 15 residues. Unmatched junction bases numbered 5, after V lost 4 bases and J lost 3 bases. As DNA, the CDR3 is TGTGCCAGCAGCCCTGGGGGGAGGGACACCGGGGAGCTGTTTTTT. Translating gives CASSPGGRDTGELFF.

The rearrangement links TRBV12-3 or TRBV12-4 to TRBJ1-2, with D perhaps matching TRBD1 (5 bases). The CDR3 covers 13 residues. The V and J ends lost 4 bases and 8 bases respectively, with 14 bases between them. CDR3 residues: CASSSQELGGYTF. The CDR3 DNA reads TGTGCCAGCAGTTCACAGGAGTTGGGCGGCTACACCTTC.